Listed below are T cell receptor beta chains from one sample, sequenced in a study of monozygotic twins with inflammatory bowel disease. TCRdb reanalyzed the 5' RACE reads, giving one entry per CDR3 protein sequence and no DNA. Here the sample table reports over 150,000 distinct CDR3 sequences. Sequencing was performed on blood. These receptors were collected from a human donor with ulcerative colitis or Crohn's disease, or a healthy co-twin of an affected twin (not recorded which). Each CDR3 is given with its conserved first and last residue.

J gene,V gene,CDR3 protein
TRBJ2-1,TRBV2,CASNPLGRSYNEQFF
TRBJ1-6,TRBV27,CTSSLSVEMYSPLHF
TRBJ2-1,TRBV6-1,CASGIGTSGYNEQFF
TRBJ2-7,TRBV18,CASSPRGPPAGDLYF
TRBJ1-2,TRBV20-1,CSARGFEGTGADYGYTF
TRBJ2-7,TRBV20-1,CSARHLWGGIYEQYF
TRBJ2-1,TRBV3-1,CASSLPDRAGGNEQFF
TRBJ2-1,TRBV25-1,CASSEHGRVYNEQFF
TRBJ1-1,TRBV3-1,CASSLLGDRGPGTEAFF
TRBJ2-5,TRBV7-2,CASGPGTSEYF
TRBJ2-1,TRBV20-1,CSAIGREGRNEQFF
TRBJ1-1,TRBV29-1,CSAEGGLGAEAFF
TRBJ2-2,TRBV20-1,CSAVRGSNTGELFF
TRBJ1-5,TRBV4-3,CASSQDGGAARHF
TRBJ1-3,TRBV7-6,CASSRRAGMQDLSGNTIYF
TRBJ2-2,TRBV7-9,CASSPHGGELFF
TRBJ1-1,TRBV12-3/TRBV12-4,CASTLRVGTEAFF
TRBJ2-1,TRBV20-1,CSARVGSSYNEQFF
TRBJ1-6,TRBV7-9,CASSAMGTAGFSPLHF
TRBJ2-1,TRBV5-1,CASSVLAGPGNEQFF
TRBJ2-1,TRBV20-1,CSASGNSGSYNEQFF
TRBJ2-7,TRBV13,CASSFWLADSYEQYF
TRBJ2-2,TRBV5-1,CASSLAFTGELFF
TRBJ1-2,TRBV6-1,CASNTSPAGTYGYTF
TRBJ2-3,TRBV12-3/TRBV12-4,CASSFSGASTDTQYF
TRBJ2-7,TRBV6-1,CASNNRDPRAYEQYF
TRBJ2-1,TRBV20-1,CSARDAGTDRNVQFF
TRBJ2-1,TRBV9,CASSTLGGYNEQFF
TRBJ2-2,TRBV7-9,CASSFQTGELFF
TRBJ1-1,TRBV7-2,CASSFTVNTEAFF
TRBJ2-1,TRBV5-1,CASSPTGTGYNEQFF
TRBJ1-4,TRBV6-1,CASRRTAGDEKLFF
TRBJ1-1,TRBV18,CASSPLSYGTEAFF
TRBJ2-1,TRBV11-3,CASSLRLAYEQFF
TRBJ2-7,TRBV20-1,CSSQIRGAGEQYF
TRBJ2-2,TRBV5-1,CASSLSGRLEPDGELFF